There are many counts of the clone carrying this TCR beta chain. Antigen: not known. The data derive from a study of naive and memory T cell subsets. An equimolar mix of two oligonucleotides served as the beta constant-region primer for TRBC1 and TRBC2. Nested alpha and beta constant-region primers with the SP2 primer drove four PCR rounds on ligated cDNA. TCRdb used MiXCR to reprocess the UMI-ligation and nested PCR reads, holding one entry per CDR3 protein. The sample has 150,000 or so distinct CDR3 sequences, 22% seen once; the top ten hold 0.1% to 0.11%. CDR3 length: 15 residues. Germline assignment: CDR1 SGHAT and CDR2 FQNNGV. V lost 2 bases to trimming and J lost 2 bases; unmatched junction nucleotides: 5. Overall study findings and caveats: A few larger clonotypes appeared in naive repertoires, especially CD8, possibly memory cells re-expressing CD45RA.

The chain links TRBV11-2 to TRBJ2-5; 7 bases are a match to TRBD2. This TCR derives from a human donor in good health. Sequencing input: naive CD4+ T cells from blood. CDR3 in amino acids: CASSLRLAEQETQYF. CDR3 coding DNA: TGTGCCAGCAGCTTAAGGCTAGCGGAACAAGAGACCCAGTACTTC.